These 14 T cell receptor beta chains were all obtained from the same sample, sequenced in a study of beta chain features in type 1 diabetes (dated by TCRdb to the late 2010s). Libraries were prepared through the immunoSEQ multiplex PCR assay. The entire amount of isolated RNA was reverse transcribed using the High Capacity cDNA Reverse Transcription Kit, so the sequenced TCRB transcripts were expressed ones. In its TCRdb copy, this immuneACCESS table keeps in-frame sequences only and misses some clones. Where compared with another copy, unresolved V genes explain less than half of these, and the others have no known cause. Recorded for this sample are around 310,000 clones; about 11% of them occurred a single time. Over 0.015% of the sample is taken by the ten largest. Sequenced: naive CD4+ T cells from blood. The cell subset or site label, read with the paper, signifies: true naive CD4+ T cells. The receptors stem from a woman in her thirties in good health.

This clone was detected only a few times. At the DNA level, this CDR3 is encoded by other sequences in the same sample as well. The chain links TRBV7-2 to TRBJ2-7, with D perhaps matching TRBD1 (6 bases). CDR3 size: 15 residues. Germline lookup yields CDR1 SGHTA and CDR2 FQGNSA. The V end was cut by 0 bases, the J end by 1 base, with 10 bases between. The chain's CDR3 is CASSLAGTSSYEQYF. In DNA form, the CDR3 reads TGTGCCAGCAGCTTAGCCGGGACATCTTCCTACGAGCAGTACTTC. The full variable domain, completed using reference TRBV7-2 and TRBJ2-7, is GAGVSQSPSNKVTEKGKDVELRCDPISGHTALYWYRQSLGQGLEFLIYFQGNSAPDKSGLPSDRFSAERTGGSVSTLTIQRTQQEDSAVYLCASSLAGTSSYEQYFGPGTRLTVT.

The chain carries TRBV2 and TRBJ2-1; D is perhaps TRBD2 (5 bases). The CDR3 contains 13 residues. V dropped 8 bases and J dropped 0 bases, with 8 bases sitting between them. Germline assignment: CDR1 SNHLY and CDR2 FYNNEI. CDR3 protein: CASRGGSYNEQFF. The CDR3 bases are TGTGCCAGCCGAGGAGGCTCCTACAATGAGCAGTTCTTC.

This clone was counted between two and nine times. The chain carries TRBV30 and TRBJ1-5; 7 bases agree with TRBD1. V was pared by 1 base and J by 6 bases, with 3 bases of the junction left unmatched. This CDR3 is 13 amino acids long. Germline V gene lookup returns CDR1 GTSNPN and CDR2 SVGIG (reference sequence). Here the CDR3 DNA reads TGTGCCTGGAGTGCAGACAGGGCTCAGCCCCAGCATTTT. Protein sequence: CAWSADRAQPQHF.

This clone was counted a few times. The CDR3 DNA is TGTGCCAGCAGCTTCCCGGGTAGGAGCTCCTACGAGCAGTACTTC. Residues: CASSFPGRSSYEQYF. The chain links TRBV21-1 to TRBJ2-7; the table calls TRBD2, which could not be checked here. TRBV21-1 is flagged as a pseudogene. The CDR3 totals 15 residues.

This clone was seen only a few times. CDR3 DNA sequence: TGTGCCTGGAGTGGGGGGCTGGACACTGAAGCTTTCTTT. This encodes CAWSGGLDTEAFF. This rearrangement joins TRBV30 to TRBJ1-1; a weak D match, TRBD1 (6 bases). CDR3 size: 13 residues. Germline CDR1 reads GTSNPN; CDR2 reads SVGIG (reference sequence). Trimming shortened V by 1 base and J by 3 bases, and 9 bases separated the two germline ends.

This chain links TRBV7-3 with TRBJ2-2; 11 bases match TRBD2. Germline V gene sequence: CDR1 SGHTA, CDR2 FQGTGA. CDR3 length: 18 amino acids. V was clipped by 3 bases and J by 7 bases; unmatched bases: 13. As DNA, the CDR3 is TGTGCCAGCAGCTTGGGGGCACTAGCGGGAGTTAGAAGCGGGGAGCTGTTTTTT. Its translation: CASSLGALAGVRSGELFF.

CDR3 bases: TGTGCCAGCAGCGTAGCGTTAAGACTCGGCACAGATACGCAGTATTTT. Translation: CASSVALRLGTDTQYF. The chain combines TRBV9 with TRBJ2-3; D uncertain. Deletions cut 0 bases from V and 1 base from J, with 12 bases between. Germline V CDR1 and CDR2: SGDLS, YYNGEE. This CDR3 is built from 16 residues.

Only a few counts were recorded for this clone. The chain combines TRBV7-3 with TRBJ2-3; 16 bases agree with TRBD2. The CDR3 has 20 amino acids. After removal of 3 bases from V and 1 base from J, the junction contained 10 bases not matched to a gene. Germline lookup yields CDR1 SGHTA and CDR2 FQGTGA. The DNA for the CDR3 is TGTGCCAGCAGCTTGACCCCGGGACTAGCGGGAGGGCCTGGCACAGATACGCAGTATTTT. It codes for CASSLTPGLAGGPGTDTQYF.

J is TRBJ1-2 and V is TRBV28, with TRBD1 as a possible D gene (6 bases). This CDR3 is 15 amino acids long. CDR1 MDHEN and CDR2 SYDVKM come from the germline V gene. V gave up 10 bases and J gave up 0 bases, with 18 bases separating them. This chain's CDR3 is CATYGTGPSNYGYTF. CDR3 coding DNA: TGTGCCACTTACGGTACAGGGCCGTCTAACTATGGCTACACCTTC.

This clone was detected only a few times. This sequence joins TRBV18 and TRBJ2-3; 9 bases agree with TRBD1. Germline assignment: CDR1 KGHSH and CDR2 LQKENI. V lost 3 bases and J lost 4; bases outside the gene matches: 2. The CDR3 consists of 14 residues. CDR3: CASSPTGGPDTQYF. The CDR3 coding sequence is TGTGCCAGCTCACCTACAGGGGGCCCAGATACGCAGTATTTT.

The table lists this clone with many counts. Different DNA sequences within this sample yield the same CDR3. The rearrangement joins TRBV30 to TRBJ2-7; 10 bases map to TRBD2. CDR1 GTSNPN and CDR2 SVGIG come from the germline V gene (reference sequence). The V segment lost 4 bases and the J segment 4 bases; nucleotides outside the gene matches: 1. This CDR3 comprises 12 residues. The CDR3 DNA follows: TGTGCCTGGACTAGCGGGAGTTACGAGCAGTACTTC. The encoded protein is CAWTSGSYEQYF.

This chain joins TRBV7-2 and TRBJ1-1; TRBD1 might be the D (5 bases). The CDR3 has 15 residues. CDR1 SGHTA and CDR2 FQGNSA come from the germline V gene. V was clipped by 5 bases and J by 1 base, with 14 bases between them. The CDR3 spells CASSTENTGNTEAFF. For the CDR3, the DNA is TGTGCCAGCAGCACCGAGAACACAGGGAACACTGAAGCTTTCTTT.

The chain combines TRBV5-4 with TRBJ2-5; D is possibly TRBD1 (6 bases). Trimming removed 0 bases at V and 8 bases at J, with 14 bases between. The CDR3 is 14 amino acids. Germline lookup yields CDR1 SGHNT and CDR2 YYREEE (reference sequence). The CDR3 sequence: CASSLGTEHPTQYF. Here the CDR3 DNA reads TGTGCCAGCAGCTTGGGGACAGAGCACCCAACCCAGTACTTC.

The chain has TRBV7-2 and TRBJ2-7; D possibly corresponds to TRBD2 (5 bases). Looked up from germline, CDR1 is SGHTA and CDR2 is FQGNSA. The germline V and J ends were trimmed by 5 bases and 6 bases, with 11 bases remaining between them. The CDR3 has 12 residues. Here the CDR3 reads CASSPTGVEQYF. In DNA, the CDR3 is TGTGCCAGCAGCCCCACCGGGGTCGAGCAGTACTTC.